This TCR beta chain was captured in a study of long-term antiretroviral therapy in people with HIV. Sequencing relied on immunoSEQ assay v3.0, run at survey level. Using immunoSEQ multiplex PCR, the repertoire was profiled, and TCRdb retains in-frame clones only, with some absent. Among approximately 22,000 clones listed, about 79% were seen once. CDR1 is LNHDA, CDR2 SQIVND, per germline (reference sequence). The trim removed 4 bases at V and 6 bases at J, leaving 11 bases unmatched. The CDR3 has 16 amino acids. This clone was counted between two and nine times. The sequences come from unsorted PBMCs, collected 0.1 years before starting antiretroviral therapy. The V and J genes are TRBV19 and TRBJ1-5; 8 nucleotides match TRBD1. The TCR originated in a man between 18 and 29 years old with HIV. This CDR3 is CASSNSVAGGGQPQHF. The CDR3 DNA reads as TGTGCCAGTAGTAATTCGGTCGCAGGGGGCGGTCAGCCCCAGCATTTT.